The T cell receptor beta chain under discussion was sequenced for a study of cytomegalovirus exposure and HLA in healthy donors. Whole-study findings and limits: Most sequenced TCRs were rare (though some public TCRs occurred in many donors). Per a later analysis, HLA-associated TCR beta chains showed more clonal expansion than other, equally common TCR beta chains. The records held CMV serostatus as the only immune exposure information.

The PCR was carried out with 60 Vbeta primers and 13 Jbeta primers. TCRdb's copy holds only in-frame clones and misses some; the assay was immunoSEQ multiplex PCR. This table holds fewer than 200,000 clones, approximately 71% found once. CDR1 and CDR2 (germline): SGHDN, FVKESK. This CDR3 is built from 15 residues. V was pared by 2 bases and J by 10 bases, with 11 bases of the junction left unmatched. Notes on this clone: What it recognizes is unknown.

This rearrangement joins TRBV14 to TRBJ2-1, with 7 bases fitting TRBD2. This TCR came from a girl between 5 and 17 years old in good health and CMV-seronegative. The sample comprised PBMCs. DNA for the CDR3: TGTGCCAGCAGCCAACCCCCCGGGGGGTATAGCGAGCAGTTCTTC. Its translation: CASSQPPGGYSEQFF.